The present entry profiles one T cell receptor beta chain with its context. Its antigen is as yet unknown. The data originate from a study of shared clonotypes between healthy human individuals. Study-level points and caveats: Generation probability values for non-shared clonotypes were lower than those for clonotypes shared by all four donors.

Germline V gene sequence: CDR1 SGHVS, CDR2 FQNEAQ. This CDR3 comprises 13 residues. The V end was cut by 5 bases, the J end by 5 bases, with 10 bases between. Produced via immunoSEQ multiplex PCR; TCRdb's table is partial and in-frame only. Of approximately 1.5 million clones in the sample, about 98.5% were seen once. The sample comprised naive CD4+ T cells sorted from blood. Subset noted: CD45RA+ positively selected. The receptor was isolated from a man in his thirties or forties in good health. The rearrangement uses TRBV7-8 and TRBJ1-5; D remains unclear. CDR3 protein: CASSHLHHQPQHF. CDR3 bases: TGTGCCAGCAGCCACCTGCACCATCAGCCCCAGCATTTT.